These T cell receptor beta chains were read from a single sample in a study of regulatory dendritic cells for organ transplantation. These receptors have no known antigen. TCRdb's copy holds only in-frame clones and misses some; the assay was immunoSEQ multiplex PCR. The sample yields over 10,000 clones, about 80% seen once. The specimen was naive CD4+ T cells from blood cultured with regulatory dendritic cells. These receptors all stem from a human donor in good health. CDR3s leave out the opening cysteine and the closing phenylalanine or tryptophan.

j_call v_call cdr3_aa
TRBJ1-6 TRBV6-5 ASKGYNSPLH
TRBJ1-3 TRBV11-2 ASSLDLGTTGNTIY
TRBJ2-7 TRBV28 ASTPPGRVHEQY
TRBJ2-3 TRBV4-1 ASSPSTLPGGDTQY
TRBJ2-2 TRBV7-2 ASSLYGEDTGELF
TRBJ2-6 TRBV9 ASSVVRRGSGANVLT
TRBJ2-1 TRBV10-3 AISEGLSGGRDEQF
TRBJ2-2 TRBV7-2 ASSLDSSQANTGELF
TRBJ2-7 TRBV5-1 ASSLEGTSPDEQY
TRBJ1-1 TRBV18 ASSANPGGATEAF
TRBJ1-1 TRBV18 ASSPGQGGTEAF
TRBJ2-1 TRBV15 ATSRSTSDNEQF
TRBJ2-2 TRBV10-3 AIRELPQTGELF
TRBJ2-2 TRBV18 ASSPGQISANTGELF
TRBJ1-4 TRBV21-1 ASSKVRDRVGEKLF
TRBJ2-3 TRBV10-3 AISGGTSGGAKDTQY
TRBJ1-2 TRBV5-6 ASKRDRANYGYT
TRBJ1-5 TRBV6-1 ASSDVGRGLSQPQH
TRBJ2-3 TRBV7-9 ASSLAAAVTDTQY
TRBJ2-3 TRBV7-6 ASGSAGTTQY
TRBJ2-1 TRBV7-3 ASSLSSGGHNEQF
TRBJ1-2 TRBV29-1 SVPRNNYGYT
TRBJ1-4 TRBV9 ASSVGGGQGNEKLF
TRBJ1-5 TRBV2 ASSRDRGDQPQH
TRBJ2-1 TRBV7-2 ASTKPGGYNEQF
TRBJ2-7 TRBV6-1 ASSNGQLGEQY
TRBJ2-1 TRBV7-9 ASADGSSYNEQF
TRBJ2-2 TRBV5-4 ASSLQTLNTGELF
TRBJ1-4 TRBV9 ASSVAWGLGEKLF
TRBJ2-5 TRBV6-6 ASSSPFGWGTETQY
TRBJ1-2 TRBV9 ASSVAGTGGRGGYT
TRBJ1-1 TRBV9 ASSLTPWGGEDTEAF
TRBJ1-2 TRBV5-4 ASSLKNIRNYGYT
TRBJ2-4 TRBV9 ASSAATDQLAKNIQY
TRBJ2-3 TRBV7-9 ASSLSTADTQY
TRBJ2-2 TRBV7-9 ASSPLEANTGELF
TRBJ2-7 TRBV19 ASSILGQGDYEQY
TRBJ1-2 TRBV6-5 ASRRGQTSYGYT
TRBJ1-5 TRBV19 ASSPGVLGNQPQH
TRBJ2-5 TRBV5-6 ASSSERGGRQETQY
TRBJ1-4 TRBV5-1 ASSEQGSEKLF
TRBJ2-1 TRBV10-3 AIRGLYNEQF
TRBJ1-1 TRBV19 ASSIDFWADNMNTEAF
TRBJ2-5 TRBV11-3 ASSFSTQETQY
TRBJ2-5 TRBV19 ASSGTGSQETQY
TRBJ1-6 TRBV6-5 ASRESSYNSPLH
TRBJ2-7 TRBV7-8 ASSLTNRQRGDYEQY
TRBJ2-3 TRBV9 ASSVDRLANTDTQY
TRBJ1-5 TRBV5-1 ASSPGQGNQPQH